This T cell receptor (beta chain) stems from a study of cytomegalovirus exposure and HLA in healthy donors. Study results and limitations: HLA alleles showed associations with 15,000 to 20,000 TCR beta sequences in a later analysis, at a 0.05 false discovery rate.

The PCR contained 60 Vbeta and 13 Jbeta primers. Profiling relied on immunoSEQ multiplex PCR, and the TCRdb table lists in-frame clones only, not all of them. Seen here are 73,000 or so clones, 65% to 75% observed once, and the top ten hold 15% to 20%. To note about this clone: Its specificity is unknown.

Germline values: CDR1 LNHDA, CDR2 SQIVND (reference sequence). The ends were cut back, 5 bases at V and 8 bases at J, with 21 bases in the middle. The CDR3 is made up of 15 amino acids. This TCR was sampled from a woman between 40 and 50 years old in good health and CMV-seropositive. Sequencing was performed on PBMCs. The chain recombines TRBV19 with TRBJ1-2; D uncertain. The CDR3: CASSPESDSQWGYTF. CDR3 bases: TGTGCCAGTAGTCCCGAGAGTGATTCTCAATGGGGCTACACCTTC.